This passage covers 6 T cell receptor beta chains from one sample sequenced in a study of T cells in Graves' hyperthyroidism and ophthalmopathy (dated by TCRdb to about 2019). Library preparation employed multiplex PCR. The sequencer listed for this sample is Illumina HiSeq 2000. TCR beta CDR3 regions were amplified from RNA transcripts. For the first round of RT-PCR on the TCR CDR3, the HTBI primer set was used together with the Qiagen OneStep RT-PCR kit. The public reads were run again by TCRdb, first through fastp at Q25 and then through MiXCR, and only productive beta chains were kept. Under each unique CDR3 protein, matching rows form one entry showing the most common genes and DNA. This sample is represented by under 40,000 distinct CDR3 sequences; 40% to 55% of them were singletons. Approximately 6.2% of the sample belongs to the ten largest clones. The sequenced sample consisted of blood. These receptors originate from a woman aged 45-60 years with Graves' hyperthyroidism that later progressed to Graves' ophthalmopathy.

This clonotype has at least ten counts. This rearrangement joins TRBV20-1 to TRBJ2-5; 8 nucleotides agree with TRBD2. J gave up 0 bases and V 5 bases, and 8 bases lay outside the gene matches. The germline gives CDR1 DFQATT, CDR2 SNEGSKA (reference sequence). The CDR3 extends over 15 amino acids. The CDR3 here is CSASKRENYQETQYF. The CDR3 DNA sequence: TGCAGTGCTTCAAAGCGGGAGAATTACCAAGAGACCCAGTACTTC.

The sample holds one count of this clonotype. Sequence at one end of the junction differs from germline and may be a read error. The J gene is TRBJ2-2, the V gene TRBV7-9; TRBD2 aligns across 9 bases. This CDR3 has 15 residues. Germline V lookup: CDR1 SEHNR, CDR2 FQNEAQ (reference sequence). CDR3 amino acids: CASNPGLANTGELSF. DNA for the CDR3: TGTGCCAGCAACCCGGGACTAGCAAACACCGGGGAGCTGTCTTTT.

This clonotype was observed many times. The rearrangement links TRBV2 to TRBJ2-1; TRBD1 matches 7 bases. The CDR3 contains 14 residues. V lost 7 bases, J lost 8 bases, and 11 bases stayed unmatched. Germline-derived CDR1 and CDR2 are SNHLY and FYNNEI. CDR3 bases: TGTGCCAGCAAAACGCAGGGGGTGGGCGATGAGCAGTTCTTC. It specifies CASKTQGVGDEQFF.

The sample holds many counts of this clonotype. This chain links TRBV27 with TRBJ2-3; 7 bases are a match to TRBD1. Looked up from germline, CDR1 is MNHEY and CDR2 is SMNVEV (reference sequence). The CDR3 spans 14 residues. J gave up 5 bases and V 6 bases, and 8 bases lay outside the gene matches. The CDR3 DNA sequence: TGTGCCAGCAGCGGGACAGTCGAGGTAGATACGCAGTATTTT. This gives the protein CASSGTVEVDTQYF.

The chain has TRBV29-1 and TRBJ2-2; D not certain. Trimming left V 8 bases short and J 1 base short, with 8 bases between. Germline CDR1 SQVTM, CDR2 ANQGSEA. This CDR3 is 12 amino acids long. CDR3: CSLSQNTGELFF. The CDR3 region has the DNA TGCAGCTTGTCACAGAACACCGGGGAGCTGTTTTTT.

The rearrangement uses TRBV5-4 and TRBJ1-1, with TRBD1 matching 7 bases. Per the germline V gene, CDR1 is SGHNT and CDR2 is YYREEE (reference sequence). The CDR3 is 16 amino acids. V was clipped by 0 bases and J by 0 bases; unmatched bases: 5. CDR3 nucleotide sequence: TGTGCCAGCAGCTTGGGTACGACAGGGATGAACACTGAAGCTTTCTTT. It is translated as CASSLGTTGMNTEAFF.